This T cell receptor (beta chain) was identified in a study of early stage breast cancer tumors. Study outcomes and limitations: Blood repertoires resembled normal breast more than tumor. Unsorted bulk genomic DNA sequencing lacked pairing and functional marker data. Tumors had around 2.3-fold higher T cell density than normal breast.

To note about this clone: Its antigen is not identified.

The CDR3 covers 14 residues. CDR1 is SGHTA, CDR2 FQGNSA, per germline. V was pared by 5 bases and J by 4 bases, with 4 bases of the junction left unmatched. Blood replicates held 0.5 ug DNA, tumor or normal breast approximately 1.5 ug, two each. Using immunoSEQ multiplex PCR, the repertoire was profiled, and TCRdb retains in-frame clones only, with some absent. The sample has about 53,000 clones, 85% to 95% seen once. The sequenced sample was blood. The TCR was taken from a person aged 65 to 85 with breast cancer. J is TRBJ2-3 and V is TRBV7-2; 9 positions match TRBD1. The CDR3 nucleotides read TGTGCCAGCAGCCCCGGACAGGGGCCAGATACGCAGTATTTT. Its translation: CASSPGQGPDTQYF.